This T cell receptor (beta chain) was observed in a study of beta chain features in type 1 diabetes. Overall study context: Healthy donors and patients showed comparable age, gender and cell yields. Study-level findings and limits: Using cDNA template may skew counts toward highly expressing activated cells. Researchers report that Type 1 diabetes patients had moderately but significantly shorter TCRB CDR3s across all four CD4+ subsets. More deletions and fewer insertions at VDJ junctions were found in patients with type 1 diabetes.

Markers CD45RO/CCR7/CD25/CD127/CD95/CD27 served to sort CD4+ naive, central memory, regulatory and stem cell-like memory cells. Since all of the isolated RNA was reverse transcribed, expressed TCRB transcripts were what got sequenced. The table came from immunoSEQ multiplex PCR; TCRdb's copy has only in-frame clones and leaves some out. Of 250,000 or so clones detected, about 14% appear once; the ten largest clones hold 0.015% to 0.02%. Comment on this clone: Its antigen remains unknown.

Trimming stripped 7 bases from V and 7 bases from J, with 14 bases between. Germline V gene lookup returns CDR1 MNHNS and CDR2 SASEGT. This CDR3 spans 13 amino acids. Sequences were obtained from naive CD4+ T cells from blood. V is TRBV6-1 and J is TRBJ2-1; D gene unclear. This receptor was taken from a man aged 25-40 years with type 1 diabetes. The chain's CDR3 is CASTPGTLNEQFF. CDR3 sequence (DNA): TGTGCCAGCACCCCAGGAACATTGAATGAGCAGTTCTTC.